A selection of T cell receptor beta chains follows, all from one sample in a study of blood T cell repertoires in COVID-19. Clones were read by immunoSEQ multiplex PCR, and TCRdb kept only the in-frame ones, dropping some. The sample carries roughly 48,000 clones, roughly 77% recorded once. Sequenced sample: peripheral blood. These receptors were taken from a human donor with active or convalescent COVID-19. The donor label of this sample is uncertain. Each CDR3 is given with its conserved first and last residue. D genes are given only for firm matches. The listing skips clone size in some rows; elsewhere it reads once, few, many or a size class.

TRBJ2-7 TRBV28 NA TRBD1 13 TGTGCCAGCAGTGGCCAGACAGGGTTCGAGCAGTACTTC CASSGQTGFEQYF
TRBJ1-1 TRBV29-1 NA TRBD1 11 TGCAGCGTTCGACAGGGGACTGAAGCTTTCTTT CSVRQGTEAFF
TRBJ1-5 TRBV6-2/TRBV6-3 NA NA 11 TGTGCCAGCACCCCTGGCACCCCCCAGCATTTT CASTPGTPQHF
TRBJ1-4 TRBV30 NA NA 14 TGTGCCTGGGACAAGACAGCGGGTAATGAAAAACTGTTTTTT CAWDKTAGNEKLFF
TRBJ2-3 TRBV7-2 NA TRBD2 15 TGTGCCAGCAGCCGCGGGACTAGCGGGAGGGATACGCAGTATTTT CASSRGTSGRDTQYF
TRBJ1-2 TRBV9 NA TRBD1 15 TGTGCCAGCAGCGTATTCTCCGGGACAGGGAGCGGCTACACCTTC CASSVFSGTGSGYTF
TRBJ2-7 TRBV6-6 NA NA 12 TGTGCCAGCAGGAACCTAGGCTACGAGCAGTACTTC CASRNLGYEQYF
TRBJ2-1 TRBV18 NA TRBD2 15 TGTGCCAGCTCACCCGAAGGACTAGCCTACAATGAGCAGTTCTTC CASSPEGLAYNEQFF
TRBJ2-7 TRBV4-3 NA NA 17 TGCGCCAGCAGCCCTGGGACAAGGGGAACCACCGCCTACGAGCAGTACTTC CASSPGTRGTTAYEQYF
TRBJ1-1 TRBV5-1 NA TRBD1 17 TGCGCCAGCAGCTTGAAGGGGGCAGGGAGCGGATACACTGAAGCTTTCTTT CASSLKGAGSGYTEAFF
TRBJ2-7 TRBV7-2 NA NA 14 TGTGCCAGCAGTTTAACGGGGGGCGTCTACGAGCAGTACTTC CASSLTGGVYEQYF
TRBJ1-4 TRBV11-2 NA NA 18 TGTGCCAGCAGCTTGATGACAGTAGCTACAACTATGGCTGAAAAACTGTTTTTT CASSLMTVATTMAEKLFF
TRBJ1-5 TRBV28 NA TRBD1 14 TGTGCCAGCAGTGAATCGGGGACAGTACAGCCCCAGCATTTT CASSESGTVQPQHF
TRBJ1-1 TRBV24-1 NA NA 12 TGTGCCACCAGTGACTCAGACACTGAAGCTTTCTTT CATSDSDTEAFF
TRBJ2-2 TRBV10-3 NA TRBD2 19 TGTGCCATCAGTGAGTCCGCCCGGGACTACTGGGTCGACACCGGGGAGCTGTTTTTT CAISESARDYWVDTGELFF
TRBJ1-2 TRBV19 few NA 14 TGTGCCAGTAGTATGTTGGACAGATACTATGGCTACACCTTC CASSMLDRYYGYTF
TRBJ1-1 TRBV19 NA TRBD1 16 TGTGCCAGTTTGATAGAACCGGGACAGCCGAACACTGAAGCTTTCTTT CASLIEPGQPNTEAFF
TRBJ2-2 TRBV14 NA NA 14 TGTGCCAGCAGCGCTGTCAGGGCGGTCGGGGAGCTGTTTTTT CASSAVRAVGELFF
TRBJ2-7 TRBV3-1/TRBV3-2 NA TRBD2 17 TGTGCCAGCAGCCATGGACTAGCGGGAGGGAGCTCCTACGAGCAGTACTTC CASSHGLAGGSSYEQYF
TRBJ1-3 TRBV18 NA NA 16 TGTGCCAGCTCACCACCTACAGGGATGGCTGGAAACACCATATATTTT CASSPPTGMAGNTIYF
TRBJ2-1 TRBV5-1 few NA 12 TGCGCCAGCAGCTTGGCCGGGGATGAGCAGTTCTTC CASSLAGDEQFF
TRBJ2-3 TRBV5-1 once TRBD1 14 TGCGCCAGCAGCGAGGACAGGGACACAGATACGCAGTATTTT CASSEDRDTDTQYF